The 9 T cell receptor beta chains presented below share a single source sample, sequenced in a study of CXCR3-negative and CXCR3-positive naive CD8 T cells. The method, 5' RACE with UMI labels, was used to prepare the TRB cDNA libraries. TCRdb re-called the 5' RACE reads and gives one entry per CDR3 protein, without DNA. This repertoire includes 60,000 to 70,000 distinct CDR3 sequences. Their specific antigens are unknown. Whole-study results and caveats: CXCR3-positive naive cells carried more hydrophobic TRB CDR3s than CXCR3-negative naive cells did.

Sample: naive CXCR3+ CD8+ T cells from blood. Subset given: CD45RO-CCR7+CD27+CD95- naive CD8+ T cells expressing CXCR3 (TNR3+). Receptors originate from a human donor in good health. Some clones in this sample may be carry-over from other donors' samples.

The chain recombines TRBV5-5 with TRBJ2-6. The germline V gene encodes CDR1 SGHKS and CDR2 YYEKEE (reference sequence). The CDR3 has 18 amino acids. The CDR3 here is CASSLEFWGSSGANVLTF.

The V and J genes are TRBV13 and TRBJ1-1; TCRdb's D gene call, TRBD1, goes unchecked for lack of DNA. Germline V gene sequence: CDR1 PRHDT, CDR2 FYEKMQ (reference sequence). CDR3 length equals 14 residues. CDR3 in amino acids: CASSLVGGMTEAFF.

This chain connects TRBV7-9 to TRBJ2-7; the TCRdb call, TRBD2, lacks DNA for checking. Germline CDR1 is SEHNR and CDR2 is FQNEAQ (reference sequence). The CDR3 extends over 17 amino acids. The CDR3 region is CASSLAPFSGEGYEQYF.

This chain links TRBV7-2 with TRBJ1-1; TCRdb reports TRBD1, a call that lacks DNA to check it against. This CDR3 has 15 amino acids. Germline V gene lookup returns CDR1 SGHTA and CDR2 FQGNSA. This chain's CDR3 is CASSPLQGPNTEAFF.

The gene calls are TRBV6-5 and TRBJ2-1; the D call from TCRdb, TRBD1, cannot be confirmed without DNA. Germline CDR1 reads MNHEY; CDR2 reads SVGAGI. The CDR3 runs 14 residues. The CDR3 spells CASTLGQLGNEQFF.

The J gene is TRBJ2-3, the V gene TRBV7-9. This CDR3 comprises 14 residues. In germline, CDR1 is SEHNR, CDR2 FQNEAQ (reference sequence). CDR3 in amino acids: CASSLGRMTDTQYF.

The chain employs TRBV5-4 and TRBJ2-1. The CDR3 is made up of 12 amino acids. Germline V gene lookup returns CDR1 SGHNT and CDR2 YYREEE (reference sequence). CDR3: CASSLSVDEQFF. The whole variable domain, remainder taken from reference TRBV5-4 and TRBJ2-1, is ETGVTQSPTHLIKTRGQQVTLRCSSQSGHNTVSWYQQALGQGPQFIFQYYREEENGRGNFPPRFSGLQFPNYSSELNVNALELDDSALYLCASSLSVDEQFFGPGTRLTVL.

This sequence joins TRBV5-1 and TRBJ2-7; the TRBD2 assignment by TCRdb is unverifiable without DNA. CDR3 size: 13 residues. CDR1 SGHRS and CDR2 YFSETQ come from the germline V gene. The CDR3 loop is CASSLGGIYEQYF.

The chain recombines TRBV27 with TRBJ2-3; the D call of TRBD1 rests on TCRdb alone, since no DNA is present to check it. The CDR3 spans 13 residues. Per the germline V gene, CDR1 is MNHEY and CDR2 is SMNVEV (reference sequence). The chain's CDR3 is CASSLWAGDTQYF.